This T cell receptor (beta chain) was identified in a study of PD-L1 blockade in urothelial cancer. Study-level information: Blood samples had a median of 141,255 T cells.

Germline CDR1 is LNHNV and CDR2 is YYDKDF (reference sequence). V shed 5 bases and J 4 bases; nucleotides not matched to a gene: 7. The CDR3 runs 15 residues. The sample holds one count of this clone. TCRdb keeps only in-frame clones here, not all; method: immunoSEQ multiplex PCR. This sample yields about 56,000 clones, of which 85% are seen a single time; less than 20% belongs to the top ten. Specified time point: pretreatment peripheral blood. This TCR was sampled from a man aged 70 or older with urothelial cancer. The gene calls are TRBV15 and TRBJ2-2; 7 bases fit TRBD1. The sequencing here drew on PBMCs, taken around atezolizumab (anti-PD-L1) treatment. The CDR3 protein is CATSPRTGLTGELFF. The CDR3 coding sequence is TGTGCCACCAGCCCTCGGACAGGACTCACCGGGGAGCTGTTTTTT. The variable domain in full, with the rest retrieved from reference TRBV15 and TRBJ2-2, is DAMVIQNPRYQVTQFGKPVTLSCSQTLNHNVMYWYQQKSSQAPKLLFHYYDKDFNNEADTPDNFQSRRPNTSFCFLDIRSPGLGDTAMYLCATSPRTGLTGELFFGEGSRLTVL.